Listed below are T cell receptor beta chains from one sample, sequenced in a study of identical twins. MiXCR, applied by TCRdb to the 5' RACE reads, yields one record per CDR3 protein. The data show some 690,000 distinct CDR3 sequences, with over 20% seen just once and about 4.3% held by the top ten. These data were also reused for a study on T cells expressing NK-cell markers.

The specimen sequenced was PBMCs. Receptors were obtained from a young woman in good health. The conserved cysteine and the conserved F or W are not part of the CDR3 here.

ATSMSGATYEQY	12	TRBV5-1
ASSLLRGLESRQF	13	TRBV7-6
ASSIGAPGTEAF	12	TRBV6-2/TRBV6-3
SARDRLANTYNEQF	14	TRBV20-1
ASSKDGDTQY	10	TRBV21-1
ASSEQGLGTEAF	12	TRBV5-1
ASSPQAGGIGEQY	13	TRBV7-7
ASSFRGQRGGTDTQY	15	TRBV4-2
ASSPAGRANNEQF	13	TRBV5-6
ASGDRTEQF	9	TRBV3-1
AISPLRDQETQY	12	TRBV10-3
ASSTETVSDTQY	12	TRBV5-1
ASRWVDRGPQY	11	TRBV27
SVGGQSNQPQH	11	TRBV29-1
ASSFAMFYEQY	11	TRBV12-3/TRBV12-4
AISEDRAYLPQH	12	TRBV10-3